This entry concerns a single T cell receptor beta chain. Its antigen has not been determined. Base-call qualities are not available, and no considerably larger clone is one nucleotide away. Taken from the germline V gene, the CDR1 and CDR2 loops are SGHDN and FVKESK. From cysteine to phenylalanine, the CDR3 is 12 amino acids long. CDR3 DNA only is kept here, 36 bases in frame from base 1. The V end loses 3 bases and the J end loses 12 bases, and a stretch of 14 bases separates them. This record comes from a study of blood T cells in healthy people across ages (dated by TCRdb to the mid-2010s). A note on the overall study: In model experiments, template switching captured about one uniquely barcoded TCR beta cDNA molecule for every two T cells. The study analyzed two additional independent replicas of 1 million unique cDNA reads from the same blood draw for two donors, one aged 18 to 30 and one aged 80 or older. To avoid experimental bias, donors of different ages were randomly spread across the sequencing lanes. The study measured age-related changes in TCR beta repertoire diversity using deep sequencing normalized with unique cDNA molecular identifiers. Four age groups were formed from the donors: young (average approximately 15 years), middle-aged (approximately 41), aged (under 70) and long-lived (less than 85).

The receptor library was made with 5' RACE. This sample was sequenced with an Illumina HiSeq 2500. A second roughly 6 to 11 cycle PCR used a sample-barcoded 5' primer and a J-beta primer mix. A unique molecular identifier was introduced onto each TCR beta cDNA molecule by a template-switch 5' adaptor carrying 12 random nucleotides. At least 3 million CDR3-containing paired-end reads were obtained from each sample. First-strand cDNA was synthesized from all RNA with the Mint cDNA synthesis kit, primed by a TRBC-specific oligonucleotide. All cDNA was treated with uracil-DNA glycosylase and then went through a first 18-cycle PCR with the universal primers M1SS and BC2_uni_R. From the authors' description of their analysis: For normalization, 1 million high-quality reads, each with a distinct molecular identifier, were randomly selected from each sample. Reads sharing molecular identifiers were discarded rather than binned into consensus sequences. MiTCR, set to a Q25 quality threshold and the strictest error-elimination algorithm, was used for CDR3 identification, clonotype clustering and error correction. Lower-bound total TCR beta diversity was estimated with a nonparametric unseen species model using Euler transformation. In-frame beta chains were kept once TCRdb had trimmed the public reads at Q25 with fastp and called clones with MiXCR. One record per CDR3 amino acid sequence lists the most common genes and DNA. In this record, the V and J calls reflect TCRdb's handling and not the investigators' own analysis. The sample records 1.5 million to 2 million distinct CDR3 sequences, 28% of which are singletons. Of the sample, about 7.7% is held by the ten largest clones.

The donors were around 39 Caucasian individuals from Russia, aged 6 to 90 years, who were systemically healthy. Each donor gave about 9.8 milliliters of peripheral blood, drawn into EDTA-treated Vacutainer tubes. Ficoll-Paque density-gradient centrifugation was used to isolate PBMCs, with at least 6.5 million per sample. Trizol reagent was used to extract total RNA from PBMCs, with at least 5.5 micrograms per sample. The percentages of naive CD45RAhigh/CD27high T cells were determined by flow cytometry on a PBMC aliquot from every donor. Points the paper makes about the study in general: Donor CMV infection status was unknown, potentially confounding age-related changes in expanded clonotypes. Conclusive comparison of naive and antigen-experienced compartments was prevented by the profiling of bulk unsorted PBMCs. Estimates of total diversity based on one million sequenced T cells were regarded as lower bounds and as underestimates. Compared with the aged group, the long-lived group had more naive CD4+ T cells, fewer expanded clones and increased TCR diversity, a pattern suggesting age selection. The percentage of naive T cells measured by flow cytometry correlated strongly with observed TCR beta diversity. Observed TCR beta diversity per million T cells fell roughly linearly with age, and a significant reduction was already apparent by age around 40.

The chain couples TRBV14 to TRBJ2-5; a weak D assignment points to TRBD1 (6 bases agree). The sequence derives from a woman aged 25 to 45 in good health. Sequencing input: blood. The bases read TGTGCCAGCAGCCACAGGGGAATGGGAAAGTACTTC. This codes for CASSHRGMGKYF.